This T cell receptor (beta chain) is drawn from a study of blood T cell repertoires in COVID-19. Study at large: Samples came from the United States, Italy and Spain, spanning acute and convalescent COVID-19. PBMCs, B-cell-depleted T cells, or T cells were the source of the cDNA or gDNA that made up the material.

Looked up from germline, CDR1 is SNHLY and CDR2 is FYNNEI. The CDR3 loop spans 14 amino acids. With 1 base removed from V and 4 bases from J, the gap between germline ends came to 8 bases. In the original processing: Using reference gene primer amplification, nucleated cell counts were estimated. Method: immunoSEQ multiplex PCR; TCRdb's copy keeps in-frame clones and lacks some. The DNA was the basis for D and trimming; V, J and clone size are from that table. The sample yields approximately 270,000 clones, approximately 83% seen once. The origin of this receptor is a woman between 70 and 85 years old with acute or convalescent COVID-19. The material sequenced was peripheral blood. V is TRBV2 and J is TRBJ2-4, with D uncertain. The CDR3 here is CASSEESRKNIQYF. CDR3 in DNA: TGTGCCAGCAGTGAAGAGTCCAGAAAAAACATTCAGTACTTC.